This T cell receptor (beta chain) was identified in a study of blood T cell repertoires in COVID-19. Across the whole study: Acute-phase and convalescent COVID-19 samples originated in the United States, Italy and Spain. T cells, B-cell-depleted T cells, or PBMCs supplied cDNA or gDNA.

Authors' processing steps: Amplification with reference gene primers provided the estimates of nucleated cell counts. Only in-frame clones appear in the TCRdb table, and some are missing; sequencing was by immunoSEQ multiplex PCR. The DNA gave D and trimming, while V, J and clone size come from that table. The profile covers 250,000 or so clones, with roughly 85% appearing a single time and around 2.9% taken by the ten largest. As concerns this clone: One end of the junction varies from germline; a read error may be responsible.

CDR1 is MNHEY, CDR2 SVGEGT, per germline. CDR3 length: 16 amino acids. This receptor was identified in a woman under 40 with active or convalescent COVID-19. Sequencing input: peripheral blood. The chain couples TRBV6-2 or TRBV6-3 to TRBJ2-1; possibly TRBD2 for D (7 bases). The CDR3 bases are TGTGCCAGCAGTCACTCTTCGGGGGGCCACTACAATGAGCAGTTCTTC. Its translation is CASSHSSGGHYNEQFF.